The 26 T cell receptor beta chains listed next were all sequenced from one sample in a study of siplizumab effects on memory and regulatory T cells. TCRdb keeps only in-frame clones here, not all; method: immunoSEQ multiplex PCR. The sample holds 90,000 to 120,000 clones, about 90% seen once. Sequenced material: Tregs sorted from blood. The receptors shown here come from a human donor in good health.

CDR3 in amino acids: CASSYRGRGEAFF. CDR3 nucleotides: TGTGCCAGCAGCTACAGGGGGCGAGGTGAAGCTTTCTTT. The chain couples TRBV5-6 to TRBJ1-1, with TRBD1 identical over 9 bases. CDR3 size: 13 residues. V lost 3 bases, J lost 7 bases, and 4 bases stayed unmatched. The germline gives CDR1 SGHDT, CDR2 YYEEEE.

The V and J genes are TRBV19 and TRBJ1-5; maybe TRBD1 (5 bases). The CDR3 consists of 15 residues. Germline CDR1 is LNHDA and CDR2 is SQIVND (reference sequence). The V end lost 3 bases, the J end lost 7 bases, and 16 bases lay between the germline ends. This CDR3 reads CASSIWIQADQPQHF. CDR3 bases: TGTGCCAGTAGTATTTGGATACAGGCGGACCAGCCCCAGCATTTT.

The chain employs TRBV29-1 and TRBJ1-4; D not resolved. This CDR3 comprises 14 residues. V was clipped by 4 bases and J by 2 bases, with 11 bases between them. CDR1 is SQVTM and CDR2 is ANQGSEA in the germline V gene. The CDR3 DNA follows: TGCAGCGTTGGAGTAGGTACTACTAATGAAAAACTGTTTTTT. Its protein product is CSVGVGTTNEKLFF.

This chain connects TRBV6-1 to TRBJ2-2; D may be TRBD2 (6 bases). The CDR3 extends over 15 amino acids. Trimming removed 8 bases at V and 5 bases at J, with 18 bases between. Germline V gene sequence: CDR1 MNHNS, CDR2 SASEGT. CDR3 loop: CASPPRGYPTGELFF. CDR3 nucleotide sequence: TGTGCCAGCCCTCCCCGGGGGTACCCAACCGGGGAGCTGTTTTTT.

This sequence joins TRBV19 and TRBJ2-1; TRBD1 agrees at 10 bases. CDR3 length: 16 amino acids. Germline V gene lookup returns CDR1 LNHDA and CDR2 SQIVND (reference sequence). The trim removed 3 bases at V and 7 bases at J, leaving 9 bases unmatched. Here the CDR3 reads CASSIGPGTGVNEQFF. The CDR3 nucleotides are TGTGCCAGTAGTATTGGGCCCGGGACAGGGGTAAATGAGCAGTTCTTC.

This chain connects TRBV5-4 to TRBJ1-4; the D gene is possibly TRBD1 (6 bases). The length of the CDR3 is 16 residues. V shed 0 bases and J shed 3 bases, with 12 bases lying between them. Per germline, CDR1 SGHNT and CDR2 YYREEE (reference sequence). This CDR3 is CASSLAGSGANEKLFF. DNA for the CDR3: TGTGCCAGCAGCTTGGCCGGGTCAGGGGCTAATGAAAAACTGTTTTTT.

J is TRBJ2-1 and V is TRBV5-6; 7 bases line up with TRBD2. This CDR3 comprises 17 residues. The junction had 15 bases not matched to a gene; V was cut back by 0 bases and J by 9 bases. Germline lookup yields CDR1 SGHDT and CDR2 YYEEEE. The CDR3 DNA reads as TGTGCCAGCAGCTTGGACGGTCGGGGGGAATCTAGAGGTGAGCAGTTCTTC. This gives the protein CASSLDGRGESRGEQFF.

The chain carries TRBV29-1 and TRBJ1-2; 9 nucleotides align to TRBD1. The CDR3 extends over 15 amino acids. Germline loops: CDR1 SQVTM, CDR2 ANQGSEA. V was clipped by 6 bases and J by 3 bases; unmatched bases: 11. The CDR3 DNA reads TGCAGCGTAGAGGGACAGGGACGAGGATACTATGGCTACACCTTC. This encodes CSVEGQGRGYYGYTF.

On this clone itself: Mismatch with germline at one junction end may stem from a read error. The chain is built from TRBV28 and TRBJ1-2; TRBD1 agrees at 11 bases. Germline CDR1 and CDR2: MDHEN and SYDVKM. The CDR3 length is 11 residues. Written as DNA, the CDR3 is TGTGCCAGCAGCCAGAACCGGGACAGGGGGTTC. As protein: CASSQNRDRGF.

The chain recombines TRBV10-2 with TRBJ1-2; TRBD1 matches at 9 bases. Losses at the gene ends were 5 bases for V and 5 bases for J; bases not matched to a gene: 3. The CDR3 runs 13 residues. The V gene's germline CDR1 is WSHSY and CDR2 SAAADI. The CDR3 here is CASSPQGAYGYTF. The DNA of the CDR3 is TGCGCCAGCAGTCCACAGGGGGCGTATGGCTACACCTTC.

The CDR3 loop reads CASSQWGTPGQAKANNYGYTF. CDR3 sequence (DNA): TGTGCCAGCAGCCAATGGGGGACCCCAGGACAGGCGAAAGCAAATAACTATGGCTACACCTTC. This chain joins TRBV14 and TRBJ1-2, with 7 nucleotides matching TRBD1. The ends lost 2 bases at V and 1 base at J; junction bases unmatched: 22. The CDR3 length is 21 residues. Germline V gene sequence: CDR1 SGHDN, CDR2 FVKESK.

This rearrangement joins TRBV18 to TRBJ1-4; D is possibly TRBD1 (6 bases). V lost 2 bases to trimming and J lost 6 bases, with 13 bases between them. The length of the CDR3 is 15 residues. CDR1 is KGHSH, CDR2 LQKENI, per germline. CDR3 bases: TGTGCCAGCTCACCAATGGGGGCATCGTATGAAAAACTGTTTTTT. This codes for CASSPMGASYEKLFF.

V is TRBV9 and J is TRBJ2-1; 7 nucleotides agree with TRBD2. The CDR3 runs to 16 residues. Germline assignment: CDR1 SGDLS and CDR2 YYNGEE. J lost 6 bases, V lost 4 bases, and 13 bases had no gene match. In DNA form, the CDR3 reads TGTGCCAGCAGCCCGCAGCTAAGAGGGAGGGGCAATGAGCAGTTCTTC. Its translation is CASSPQLRGRGNEQFF.

This rearrangement joins TRBV7-2 to TRBJ2-7; 7 nucleotides agree with TRBD2. Germline V gene lookup returns CDR1 SGHTA and CDR2 FQGNSA. V trimming: 7 bases; J trimming: 5 bases; junction bases outside the gene matches: 11. The CDR3 length is 14 residues. The CDR3: CASTPGLVIDEQYF. CDR3 sequence (DNA): TGTGCCAGCACACCCGGACTAGTTATCGACGAGCAGTACTTC. Drawing the rest from reference TRBV7-2 and TRBJ2-7, the complete variable domain is GAGVSQSPSNKVTEKGKDVELRCDPISGHTALYWYRQSLGQGLEFLIYFQGNSAPDKSGLPSDRFSAERTGGSVSTLTIQRTQQEDSAVYLCASTPGLVIDEQYFGPGTRLTVT.

This chain links TRBV30 with TRBJ1-2, with D uncertain. Trimming took off 0 bases at V and 2 bases at J, with 4 bases between the two ends. Germline V gives CDR1 GTSNPN, CDR2 SVGIG (reference sequence). The CDR3 is made up of 12 amino acids. The CDR3 sequence: CAWSVVNYGYTF. The DNA of the CDR3 is TGTGCCTGGAGTGTAGTAAACTATGGCTACACCTTC.

The chain couples TRBV7-9 to TRBJ2-5; D is possibly TRBD1 (6 bases). This CDR3 contains 14 residues. Trimming took 10 bases from V and 4 from J, leaving 19 bases between them. The V gene's germline CDR1 is SEHNR and CDR2 FQNEAQ (reference sequence). Written as DNA, the CDR3 is TGTGCCATCAACACCGGGACAACCCTAGAGACCCAGTACTTC. This translates into CAINTGTTLETQYF.

The CDR3 coding sequence is TGTGCCAGCAGTCAAAATACCCCGGGACTAGCGGGTCCGCAGTATTTT. Residues: CASSQNTPGLAGPQYF. This rearrangement joins TRBV28 to TRBJ2-3, with TRBD2 matching over 12 bases. The CDR3 covers 16 residues. The V gene's germline CDR1 is MDHEN and CDR2 SYDVKM. Trimming at V came to 5 bases and at J to 10 bases, leaving 13 bases not matched to a gene.

V is TRBV5-8 and J is TRBJ2-2, with D unclear. V lost 2 bases and J lost 7, with 9 bases in between. Germline V lookup: CDR1 SGHTS, CDR2 YDEGEE. The CDR3 is 13 residues long. This CDR3 reads CASSLEVVGELFF. The CDR3 nucleotides are TGTGCCAGCAGCTTAGAGGTGGTCGGGGAGCTGTTTTTT.

The V call is TRBV10-1, the J call TRBJ2-1; the D is unclear. The germline V and J ends were trimmed by 4 bases and 6 bases, with 7 bases remaining between them. The V gene's germline CDR1 is WNHNN and CDR2 SYGVQD (reference sequence). This CDR3 comprises 12 residues. As DNA, the CDR3 is TGCGCCAGCAGTGCCGGGTTCAATGAGCAGTTCTTC. Its translation: CASSAGFNEQFF.

This chain connects TRBV5-1 to TRBJ1-2, with a tentative D call TRBD1 (6 bases). Trimming took off 2 bases at V and 2 bases at J, with 7 bases between the two ends. Germline V gene data show CDR1 as SGHRS and CDR2 as YFSETQ. There are 13 residues in the CDR3. CDR3 protein: CASSFGQNYGYTF. The CDR3 DNA is TGCGCCAGCAGCTTTGGACAGAACTATGGCTACACCTTC.

The V call is TRBV6-4, the J call TRBJ1-1, with 8 nucleotides matching TRBD1. The length of the CDR3 is 14 residues. CDR1 and CDR2 (germline): MRHNA, SNTAGT. Losses at the gene ends were 6 bases for V and 1 base for J; bases not matched to a gene: 4. CDR3 protein: CASSRDRWNTEAFF. The CDR3 nucleotides are TGTGCCAGCAGCAGGGACAGGTGGAACACTGAAGCTTTCTTT.

The chain is built from TRBV14 and TRBJ1-2; TRBD1 matches 7 bases. The V and J ends lost 3 bases and 2 bases, in that order; junction bases with no gene match: 0. Germline V CDR1 and CDR2: SGHDN, FVKESK. This CDR3 spans 13 amino acids. CDR3 loop: CASSHRGNYGYTF. In DNA, the CDR3 is TGTGCCAGCAGCCACAGGGGGAACTATGGCTACACCTTC.

The rearrangement links TRBV4-1 to TRBJ2-3; 9 positions agree with TRBD2. Germline-derived CDR1 and CDR2 are MGHRA and YSYEKL. Trimming removed 2 bases from V and 0 bases from J; junction bases left unmatched: 9. The CDR3 has 18 amino acids. The CDR3 sequence: CASSQPIDLAGSTDTQYF. CDR3 DNA: TGCGCCAGCAGCCAACCGATCGACCTAGCGGGAAGCACAGATACGCAGTATTTT.

The chain joins TRBV6-5 to TRBJ2-3; the match to TRBD2 covers 7 bases. This CDR3 is 16 amino acids long. V lost 0 bases, J lost 2 bases, and 5 bases stayed unmatched. In germline, CDR1 is MNHEY, CDR2 SVGAGI. The CDR3 reads CASSYSGGPYTDTQYF. CDR3 DNA: TGTGCCAGCAGTTACTCGGGAGGGCCATACACAGATACGCAGTATTTT.

The chain couples TRBV29-1 to TRBJ2-1, with D perhaps TRBD1 (6 bases). This CDR3 contains 15 residues. Germline lookup yields CDR1 SQVTM and CDR2 ANQGSEA. Between the trimmed V and J ends, which lost 6 bases and 0 bases, there was a span of 15 bases. The CDR3 loop reads CSVDSFAGSYNEQFF. CDR3 DNA: TGCAGCGTGGACAGTTTTGCGGGCTCCTACAATGAGCAGTTCTTC.

The chain carries TRBV5-8 and TRBJ1-5; no definite D call. V was clipped by 4 bases and J by 3 bases, with 26 bases between them. The CDR3 extends over 19 amino acids. Germline V CDR1 and CDR2: SGHTS, YDEGEE. CDR3 in amino acids: CASSPRTKTPRSYNQPQHF. The CDR3 coding sequence is TGTGCCAGCAGCCCTAGGACCAAAACCCCGCGCTCTTACAATCAGCCCCAGCATTTT.